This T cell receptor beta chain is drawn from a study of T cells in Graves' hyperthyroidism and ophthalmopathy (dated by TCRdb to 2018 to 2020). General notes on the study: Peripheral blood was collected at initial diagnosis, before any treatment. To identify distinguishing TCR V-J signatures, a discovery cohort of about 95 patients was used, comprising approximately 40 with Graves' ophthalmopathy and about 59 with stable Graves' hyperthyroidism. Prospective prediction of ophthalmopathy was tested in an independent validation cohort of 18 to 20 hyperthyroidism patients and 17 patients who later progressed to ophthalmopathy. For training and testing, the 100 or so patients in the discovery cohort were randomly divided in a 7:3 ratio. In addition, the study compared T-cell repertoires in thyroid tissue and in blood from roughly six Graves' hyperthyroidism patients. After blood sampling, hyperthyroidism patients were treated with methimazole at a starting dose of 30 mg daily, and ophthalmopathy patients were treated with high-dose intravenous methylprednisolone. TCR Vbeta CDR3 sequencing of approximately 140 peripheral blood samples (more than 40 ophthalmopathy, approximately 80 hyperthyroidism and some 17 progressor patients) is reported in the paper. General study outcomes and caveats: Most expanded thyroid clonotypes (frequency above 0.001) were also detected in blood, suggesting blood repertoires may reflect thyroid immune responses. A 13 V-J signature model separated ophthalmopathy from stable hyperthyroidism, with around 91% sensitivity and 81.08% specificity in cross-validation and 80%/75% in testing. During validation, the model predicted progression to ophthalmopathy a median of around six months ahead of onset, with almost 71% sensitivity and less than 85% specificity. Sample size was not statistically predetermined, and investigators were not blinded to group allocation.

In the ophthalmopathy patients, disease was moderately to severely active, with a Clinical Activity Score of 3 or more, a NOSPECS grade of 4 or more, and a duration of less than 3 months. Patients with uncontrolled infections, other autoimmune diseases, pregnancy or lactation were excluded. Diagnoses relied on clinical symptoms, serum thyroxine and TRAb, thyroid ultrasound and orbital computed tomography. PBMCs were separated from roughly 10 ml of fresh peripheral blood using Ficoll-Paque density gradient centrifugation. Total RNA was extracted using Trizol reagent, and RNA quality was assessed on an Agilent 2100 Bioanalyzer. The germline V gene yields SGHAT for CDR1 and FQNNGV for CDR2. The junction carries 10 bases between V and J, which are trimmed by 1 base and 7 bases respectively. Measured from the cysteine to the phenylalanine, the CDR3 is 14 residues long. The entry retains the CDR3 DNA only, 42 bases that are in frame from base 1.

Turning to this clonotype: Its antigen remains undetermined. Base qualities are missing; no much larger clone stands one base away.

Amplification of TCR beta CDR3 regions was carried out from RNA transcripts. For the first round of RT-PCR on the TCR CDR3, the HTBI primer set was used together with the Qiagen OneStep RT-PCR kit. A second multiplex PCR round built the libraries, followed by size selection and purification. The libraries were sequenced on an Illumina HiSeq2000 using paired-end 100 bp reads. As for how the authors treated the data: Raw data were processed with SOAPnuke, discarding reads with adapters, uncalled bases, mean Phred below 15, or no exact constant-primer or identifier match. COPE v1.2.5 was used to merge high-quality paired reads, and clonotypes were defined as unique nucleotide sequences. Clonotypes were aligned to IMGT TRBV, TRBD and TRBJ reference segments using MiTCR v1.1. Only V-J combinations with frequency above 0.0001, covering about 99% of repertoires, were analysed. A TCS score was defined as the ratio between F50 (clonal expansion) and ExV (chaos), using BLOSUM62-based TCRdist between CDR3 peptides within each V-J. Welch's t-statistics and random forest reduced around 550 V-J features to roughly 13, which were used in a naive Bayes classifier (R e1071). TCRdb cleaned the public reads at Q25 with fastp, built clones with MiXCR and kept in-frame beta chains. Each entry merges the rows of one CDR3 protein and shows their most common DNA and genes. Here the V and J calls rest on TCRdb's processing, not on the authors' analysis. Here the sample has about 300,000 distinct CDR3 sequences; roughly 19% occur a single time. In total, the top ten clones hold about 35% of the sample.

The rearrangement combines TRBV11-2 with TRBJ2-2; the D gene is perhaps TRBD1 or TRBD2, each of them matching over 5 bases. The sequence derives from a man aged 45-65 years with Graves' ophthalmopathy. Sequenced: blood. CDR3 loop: CASSLGGAGGELFF. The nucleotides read TGTGCCAGCAGCTTAGGAGGGGCCGGCGGGGAGCTGTTTTTT.